This is a list of T cell receptor beta chains from one sample in a study of regulatory T cells in long-lasting Graves disease. MiXCR, applied by TCRdb to the multiplex PCR reads, yields one record per CDR3 protein. The table includes hundreds of thousands of distinct CDR3 sequences, around 15% detected once. The same sample was also used in a study of T cells in Graves' hyperthyroidism and ophthalmopathy.

The specimen comprised peripheral blood mononuclear cells (PBMCs), sampled at new diagnosis, from a patient treated with antithyroid drugs. The receptor set was obtained from a woman between 25 and 40 years old with Graves disease. Both conserved end residues are part of each CDR3. D genes are given only for firm matches. Some rows have no size entry. The others give once, few or many, or a class for an expanded clone.

abundance: -; d_gene: -; v_gene: TRBV30; j_gene: TRBJ1-1; CDR3aa: CAWSVSKTGGTTEAFF; CDR3nt: TGTGCCTGGAGTGTTTCCAAGACCGGGGGAACAACTGAAGCTTTCTTT
abundance: -; d_gene: TRBD2; v_gene: TRBV4-2; j_gene: TRBJ2-5; CDR3aa: CASSQGQLAGGGQETQYF; CDR3nt: TGTGCCAGCAGCCAAGGACAACTAGCGGGAGGGGGACAAGAGACCCAGTACTTC
abundance: few; d_gene: TRBD2; v_gene: TRBV6-5; j_gene: TRBJ2-7; CDR3aa: CASSYAASGSYEQYF; CDR3nt: TGTGCCAGCAGTTACGCGGCTAGCGGTTCCTACGAGCAGTACTTC
abundance: few; d_gene: TRBD2; v_gene: TRBV3-1; j_gene: TRBJ2-5; CDR3aa: CASKGLAGRETQYF; CDR3nt: TGTGCCAGCAAGGGGCTAGCGGGACGGGAGACCCAGTACTTC
abundance: -; d_gene: TRBD1; v_gene: TRBV15; j_gene: TRBJ2-7; CDR3aa: CATSRPHGQAHEQYF; CDR3nt: TGTGCCACCAGCAGGCCCCATGGACAGGCCCACGAGCAGTACTTC
abundance: many; d_gene: TRBD2; v_gene: TRBV28; j_gene: TRBJ2-7; CDR3aa: CASSPPSSGRTSYEQYF; CDR3nt: TGTGCCAGCAGTCCTCCGTCTAGCGGGAGGACCTCCTACGAGCAGTACTTC
abundance: few; d_gene: TRBD2; v_gene: TRBV30; j_gene: TRBJ2-2; CDR3aa: CAWRRAGDTGELFF; CDR3nt: TGTGCCTGGAGAAGAGCGGGAGACACCGGGGAGCTGTTTTTT
abundance: -; d_gene: -; v_gene: TRBV7-8; j_gene: TRBJ1-3; CDR3aa: CASTTRAGNTIYF; CDR3nt: TGTGCCAGCACCACGAGGGCCGGAAACACCATATATTTT
abundance: many; d_gene: -; v_gene: TRBV27; j_gene: TRBJ2-7; CDR3aa: CASSPGSPLEQYF; CDR3nt: TGTGCCAGCAGTCCCGGGTCCCCCCTCGAGCAGTACTTC
abundance: many; d_gene: TRBD1; v_gene: TRBV7-8; j_gene: TRBJ1-1; CDR3aa: CASSLGQGVGAFF; CDR3nt: TGTGCCAGCAGCTTAGGACAGGGGGTGGGGGCTTTCTTT
abundance: -; d_gene: -; v_gene: TRBV3-1; j_gene: TRBJ1-3; CDR3aa: CASSGRGLGYTIYF; CDR3nt: TGTGCCAGCAGCGGAAGAGGGTTAGGGTACACCATATATTTT
abundance: many; d_gene: -; v_gene: TRBV2; j_gene: TRBJ2-5; CDR3aa: CASSPSTGGETQYF; CDR3nt: TGTGCCAGCAGTCCCTCGACAGGAGGGGAGACCCAGTACTTC
abundance: few; d_gene: -; v_gene: TRBV24-1; j_gene: TRBJ2-1; CDR3aa: CATSDPPRSYNEQFF; CDR3nt: TGTGCCACCAGTGATCCCCCCAGGTCCTACAATGAGCAGTTCTTC
abundance: many; d_gene: -; v_gene: TRBV15; j_gene: TRBJ2-5; CDR3aa: CATSREWVLVQETQYF; CDR3nt: TGTGCCACCAGCAGAGAATGGGTTTTAGTCCAAGAGACCCAGTACTTC
abundance: many; d_gene: TRBD1; v_gene: TRBV24-1; j_gene: TRBJ1-1; CDR3aa: CATTDRRNTEAFF; CDR3nt: TGTGCCACCACGGACAGGCGAAACACTGAAGCTTTCTTT
abundance: -; d_gene: TRBD1; v_gene: TRBV27; j_gene: TRBJ1-4; CDR3aa: CASSWRTGANEKLFF; CDR3nt: TGTGCCAGCAGTTGGCGGACAGGGGCAAATGAAAAACTGTTTTTT
abundance: many; d_gene: TRBD1; v_gene: TRBV12-3/TRBV12-4; j_gene: TRBJ1-2; CDR3aa: CASSYGQASYGYTF; CDR3nt: TGTGCCAGCAGTTACGGACAGGCTTCATATGGCTACACCTTC
abundance: many; d_gene: TRBD1; v_gene: TRBV3-1; j_gene: TRBJ1-1; CDR3aa: CASSQHPGGANTEAFF; CDR3nt: TGTGCCAGCAGCCAGCATCCAGGGGGCGCGAACACTGAAGCTTTCTTT
abundance: few; d_gene: TRBD2; v_gene: TRBV20-1; j_gene: TRBJ2-7; CDR3aa: CSARAALAGAYEQYF; CDR3nt: TGCAGTGCTAGAGCGGCACTAGCGGGAGCCTACGAGCAGTACTTC
abundance: -; d_gene: -; v_gene: TRBV4-1; j_gene: TRBJ2-7; CDR3aa: CASSQGFNSYYEQYF; CDR3nt: TGCGCCAGCAGCCAAGGATTTAACAGTTACTACGAGCAGTACTTC
abundance: few; d_gene: TRBD2; v_gene: TRBV6-1; j_gene: TRBJ2-2; CDR3aa: CASIGSGRNTVELFF; CDR3nt: TGTGCCAGCATAGGCAGCGGGAGGAACACCGTGGAGCTGTTTTTT
abundance: -; d_gene: TRBD2; v_gene: TRBV28; j_gene: TRBJ2-7; CDR3aa: CASSPLGDLGEGDEQYF; CDR3nt: TGTGCCAGCAGTCCTCTCGGGGACCTCGGGGAGGGTGACGAGCAGTACTTC
abundance: -; d_gene: -; v_gene: TRBV6-1; j_gene: TRBJ1-1; CDR3aa: CASGDPLTTEAFF; CDR3nt: TGTGCCAGCGGGGACCCCCTGACGACTGAAGCTTTCTTT
abundance: many; d_gene: -; v_gene: TRBV7-9; j_gene: TRBJ1-1; CDR3aa: CASSLGRDGYTEAFF; CDR3nt: TGTGCCAGCAGCTTAGGGAGGGACGGATACACTGAAGCTTTCTTT
abundance: many; d_gene: -; v_gene: TRBV2; j_gene: TRBJ1-1; CDR3aa: CASSEEIGGGTEAFF; CDR3nt: TGTGCCAGCAGTGAAGAGATTGGAGGGGGCACTGAAGCTTTCTTT
abundance: few; d_gene: TRBD2; v_gene: TRBV27; j_gene: TRBJ2-2; CDR3aa: CASAKGLAGVELFF; CDR3nt: TGTGCCAGCGCTAAGGGACTAGCGGGAGTGGAGCTGTTTTTT
abundance: many; d_gene: -; v_gene: TRBV28; j_gene: TRBJ2-3; CDR3aa: CASSETRSTQYF; CDR3nt: TGTGCCAGCAGTGAGACTCGGAGTACGCAGTATTTT
abundance: -; d_gene: -; v_gene: TRBV7-3; j_gene: TRBJ2-7; CDR3aa: CASSLTPLDSNEQYF; CDR3nt: TGTGCCAGCAGCTTAACTCCCTTGGACAGCAACGAGCAGTACTTC
abundance: many; d_gene: -; v_gene: TRBV2; j_gene: TRBJ2-5; CDR3aa: CASSEGIPVEETQYF; CDR3nt: TGTGCCAGCAGTGAAGGGATCCCAGTGGAGGAGACCCAGTACTTC
abundance: few; d_gene: TRBD1; v_gene: TRBV3-1; j_gene: TRBJ2-1; CDR3aa: CAISGGTGAYNEQFF; CDR3nt: TGTGCCATTTCGGGAGGGACAGGGGCCTACAATGAGCAGTTCTTC
abundance: -; d_gene: -; v_gene: TRBV19; j_gene: TRBJ2-1; CDR3aa: CASSFLRDHNEQFF; CDR3nt: TGTGCCAGTAGTTTCCTTAGGGACCACAATGAGCAGTTCTTC
abundance: many; d_gene: TRBD1; v_gene: TRBV5-1; j_gene: TRBJ1-1; CDR3aa: CASRWDRQRTEAFF; CDR3nt: TGCGCCAGCAGGTGGGACAGGCAAAGGACTGAAGCTTTCTTT
abundance: many; d_gene: TRBD1; v_gene: TRBV5-1; j_gene: TRBJ1-1; CDR3aa: CASGTGVADTEAFF; CDR3nt: TGCGCCAGCGGCACAGGGGTAGCGGACACTGAAGCTTTCTTT
abundance: -; d_gene: -; v_gene: TRBV5-4; j_gene: TRBJ2-7; CDR3aa: CASSDGTSSYEQYF; CDR3nt: TGTGCCAGCAGTGATGGGACCTCAAGCTACGAGCAGTACTTC
abundance: many; d_gene: -; v_gene: TRBV5-1; j_gene: TRBJ1-1; CDR3aa: CASSEPGLRMNTEAFF; CDR3nt: TGCGCCAGCAGCGAACCGGGACTACGAATGAACACTGAAGCTTTCTTT
abundance: -; d_gene: TRBD2; v_gene: TRBV29-1; j_gene: TRBJ2-7; CDR3aa: CSAWTSGNPYEQYF; CDR3nt: TGCAGCGCATGGACTAGCGGCAACCCCTACGAGCAGTACTTC
abundance: -; d_gene: -; v_gene: TRBV7-8; j_gene: TRBJ1-2; CDR3aa: CASSWEDTYYGYTF; CDR3nt: TGTGCCAGCAGCTGGGAGGACACCTACTATGGCTACACCTTC
abundance: -; d_gene: TRBD1; v_gene: TRBV20-1; j_gene: TRBJ1-5; CDR3aa: CSAAGQASNQPQHF; CDR3nt: TGCAGTGCTGCGGGACAGGCTTCCAATCAGCCCCAGCATTTT
abundance: -; d_gene: -; v_gene: TRBV28; j_gene: TRBJ2-1; CDR3aa: CASSPSGTPYNEQFF; CDR3nt: TGTGCCAGCAGTCCCTCCGGGACACCTTACAATGAGCAGTTCTTC
abundance: many; d_gene: -; v_gene: TRBV12-3/TRBV12-4; j_gene: TRBJ1-4; CDR3aa: CASSETGPNEKLFF; CDR3nt: TGTGCCAGCAGTGAGACAGGTCCTAATGAAAAACTGTTTTTT
abundance: many; d_gene: -; v_gene: TRBV11-2; j_gene: TRBJ2-2; CDR3aa: CASSSTFNIGELFF; CDR3nt: TGTGCCAGCAGCTCGACATTTAACATCGGGGAGCTGTTTTTT